One sample yielded the 17 T cell receptor beta chains listed below, sequenced in a study of T cells expressing NK-cell markers. Reanalyzing the 5' RACE reads, TCRdb keeps one entry per CDR3 protein, without DNA. This sample's table reports hundreds of thousands of distinct CDR3 sequences. Sample: blood T cells: a sorted CD56 or NKG2C T cell subset, CD4+ or CD8+ T cells, or bulk PBMC T cells (not recorded which). These receptor sequences come from a man between 18 and 35 years old in good health.

The chain recombines TRBV20-1 with TRBJ1-4; absent DNA, TCRdb's TRBD1 call cannot be checked. The germline CDR1 and CDR2 sequences are DFQATT and SNEGSKA (reference sequence). This CDR3 has 14 residues. CDR3 loop: CSARAGTGAEKLFF.

J is TRBJ1-2 and V is TRBV29-1; checking the TCRdb D call of TRBD1 is not possible without DNA. CDR1 is SQVTM and CDR2 is ANQGSEA in the germline V gene. The CDR3 runs to 12 residues. The CDR3 spells CGGRQTNYGYTF. Supplemented by reference TRBV29-1 and TRBJ1-2, the full variable domain reads SAVISQKPSRDICQRGTSLTIQCQVDSQVTMMFWYRQQPGQSLTLIATANQGSEATYESGFVIDKFPISRPNLTFSTLTVSNMSPEDSSIYLCGGRQTNYGYTFGSGTRLTVV.

This chain connects TRBV12-3 or TRBV12-4 to TRBJ1-1; without DNA, the TCRdb call of TRBD1 cannot be checked. This CDR3 contains 12 residues. This CDR3 is CASRTGQGSAFF.

This chain joins TRBV12-3 or TRBV12-4 and TRBJ1-3. The length of the CDR3 is 16 residues. The CDR3 protein is CASLLSSGPSGNTIYF.

J is TRBJ2-1 and V is TRBV5-6; TCRdb proposes TRBD1, but this gene call is untestable without DNA. This CDR3 comprises 12 residues. Germline loops: CDR1 SGHDT, CDR2 YYEEEE. CDR3 in amino acids: CASSLGGADRFF.

The chain uses TRBV19 and TRBJ1-1; with no DNA, the TCRdb D assignment of TRBD1 cannot be verified. The CDR3 spans 14 residues. CDR1 and CDR2 from the germline V gene are LNHDA and SQIVND (reference sequence). The CDR3 loop reads CASSIDGTKGAAFF.

The chain carries TRBV12-3 or TRBV12-4 and TRBJ2-1; checking the TCRdb D call of TRBD2 is not possible without DNA. The CDR3 is 16 residues long. CDR3 sequence: CASSLFSSVLYNEQFF.

The V call is TRBV25-1, the J call TRBJ2-3. Germline-derived CDR1 and CDR2 are MGHDK and SYGVNS. The CDR3 contains 13 residues. CDR3: CASSVGRKDTQYF.

This sequence joins TRBV10-3 and TRBJ2-3. This CDR3 comprises 16 residues. Germline-derived CDR1 and CDR2 are ENHRY and SYGVKD. The CDR3 loop is CAISEGSGKSTDTQYF.

The V and J genes are TRBV11-2 and TRBJ2-5; no DNA is available, so the TRBD2 call from TCRdb remains unchecked. The CDR3 sequence is 19 residues long. Germline V gives CDR1 SGHAT, CDR2 FQNNGV. The CDR3: CASSLGREGLLGTRETQYF.

V and J are TRBV5-1 and TRBJ2-3. The CDR3 consists of 13 residues. The germline gives CDR1 SGHRS, CDR2 YFSETQ. The CDR3 spells CASSPLASDTQYF.

V usage is TRBV7-8 and J usage is TRBJ2-5. The CDR3 is 14 amino acids. Per the germline V gene, CDR1 is SGHVS and CDR2 is FQNEAQ. The CDR3 is CASTNLAVGETQYF.

This sequence joins TRBV11-3 and TRBJ2-3; the D call of TRBD2 rests on TCRdb alone, since no DNA is present to check it. The CDR3 has 16 amino acids. Germline assignment: CDR1 SGHNT and CDR2 YENEEA. The CDR3 here is CASSFFLAGTTDTQYF. Drawing the rest from reference TRBV11-3 and TRBJ2-3, the complete variable domain is EAGVVQSPRYKIIEKKQPVAFWCNPISGHNTLYWYLQNLGQGPELLIRYENEEAVDDSQLPKDRFSAERLKGVDSTLKIQPAELGDSAVYLCASSFFLAGTTDTQYFGPGTRLTVL.

This chain uses TRBV7-2 with TRBJ2-3; checking the TCRdb D call of TRBD2 is not possible without DNA. The CDR3 consists of 17 residues. CDR1 and CDR2 from the germline V gene are SGHTA and FQGNSA. CDR3 residues: CASSLPRTGTSTDTQYF.

The chain combines TRBV6-5 with TRBJ1-1; TCRdb reports TRBD1, a call that lacks DNA to check it against. The CDR3 is made up of 16 amino acids. Germline values: CDR1 MNHEY, CDR2 SVGAGI. The CDR3 loop is CASSYSKGGAYTEAFF.

This rearrangement joins TRBV7-2 to TRBJ2-3; absent DNA, TCRdb's TRBD1 call cannot be checked. This CDR3 contains 15 residues. From germline, CDR1 is SGHTA and CDR2 FQGNSA. The CDR3 region is CASSSRTGYTDTQYF.

J is TRBJ2-2 and V is TRBV7-6; TCRdb's D call, TRBD1, is unchecked because there is no DNA. From germline, CDR1 is SGHVS and CDR2 FNYEAQ. The CDR3 consists of 17 residues. This CDR3 reads CASSLELGVLNTGELFF.